This TCR beta chain stems from a study of human T cells and chemical hapten exposure. The germline V gene encodes CDR1 MNHNY and CDR2 SVGAGI (reference sequence). CDR3 length: 14 residues. Between the trimmed V and J ends, which lost 2 bases and 5 bases, there was a span of 7 bases. TCRdb re-called the RACE reads with MiXCR, one entry per CDR3 protein. Of 50,000 to 65,000 distinct CDR3 sequences detected, 9.9% appear once; the ten largest clones hold over 15%. The time point was: patch test 3, about 24 weeks after DPC sensitization. Treatment specified: therapeutic diphenylcyclopropenone sensitization with weekly scalp DPC. This clonotype was observed many times.

The rearrangement joins TRBV6-6 to TRBJ1-6; D is perhaps TRBD1 (5 bases). The sequence came from a middle-aged woman with alopecia areata. Some clones in this sample may be carry-over from other donors' samples. The specimen comprised whole blood, sampled in connection with sensitization to the hapten diphenylcyclopropenone (DPC). Here the CDR3 DNA reads TGTGCCAGCAGTTACCGGGACCATAATTCACCCCTCCACTTT. Protein sequence: CASSYRDHNSPLHF.